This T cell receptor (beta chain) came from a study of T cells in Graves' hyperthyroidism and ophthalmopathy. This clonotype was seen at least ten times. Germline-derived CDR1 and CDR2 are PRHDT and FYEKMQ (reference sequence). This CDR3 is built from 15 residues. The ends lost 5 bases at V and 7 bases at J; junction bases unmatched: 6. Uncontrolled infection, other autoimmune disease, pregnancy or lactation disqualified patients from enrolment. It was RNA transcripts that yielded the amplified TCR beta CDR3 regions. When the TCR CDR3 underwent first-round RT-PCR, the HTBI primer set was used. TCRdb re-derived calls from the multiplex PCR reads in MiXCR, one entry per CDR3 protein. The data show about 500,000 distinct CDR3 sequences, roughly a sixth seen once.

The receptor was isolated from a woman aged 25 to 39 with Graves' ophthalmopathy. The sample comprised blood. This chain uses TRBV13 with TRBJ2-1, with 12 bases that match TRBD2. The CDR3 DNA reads TGTGCCAGCAGCCTTTGGACTAGCGGGATAAATGAGCAGTTCTTC. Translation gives CASSLWTSGINEQFF.